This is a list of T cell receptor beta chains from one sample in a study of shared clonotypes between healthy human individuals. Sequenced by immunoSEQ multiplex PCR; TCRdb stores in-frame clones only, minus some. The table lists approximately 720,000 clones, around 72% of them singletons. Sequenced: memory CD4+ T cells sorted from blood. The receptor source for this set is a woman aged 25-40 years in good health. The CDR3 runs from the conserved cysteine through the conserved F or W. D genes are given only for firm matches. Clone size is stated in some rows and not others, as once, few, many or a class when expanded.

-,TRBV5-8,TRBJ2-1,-,CASRPTVDNEQFF,TGTGCCAGCAGACCGACAGTTGACAATGAGCAGTTCTTC
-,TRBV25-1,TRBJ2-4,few,CASSVTEGIQYF,TGTGCCAGCAGTGTTACCGAGGGCATTCAGTACTTC
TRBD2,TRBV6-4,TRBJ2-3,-,CASSLTTSGSTDTQYF,TGTGCCAGCAGCCTGACGACTAGCGGGAGCACAGATACGCAGTATTTT
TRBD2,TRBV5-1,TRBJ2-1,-,CASSSSGSHYNEQFF,TGCGCCAGCAGCAGTAGCGGGAGCCATTACAATGAGCAGTTCTTC
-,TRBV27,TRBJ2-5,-,CASSLVRGYQETQYF,TGTGCCAGCAGTTTAGTGAGGGGGTACCAAGAGACCCAGTACTTC
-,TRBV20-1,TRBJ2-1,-,CSADRNEQFF,TGCAGTGCGGACCGTAATGAGCAGTTCTTC
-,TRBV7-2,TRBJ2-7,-,CASSLEAGPWREQYF,TGTGCCAGCAGCTTAGAGGCAGGGCCGTGGCGCGAGCAGTACTTC
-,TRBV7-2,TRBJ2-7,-,CASSGSALGFTIYEQYF,TGTGCCAGCAGCGGTAGCGCCCTAGGCTTTACGATCTACGAGCAGTACTTC
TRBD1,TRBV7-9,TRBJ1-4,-,CASSLGGDRVLFF,TGTGCCAGCAGCTTAGGGGGAGACAGGGTCCTGTTTTTT
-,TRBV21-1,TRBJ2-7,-,CASSQRGRAEQYF,TGTGCCAGCAGCCAAAGAGGACGGGCAGAGCAGTACTTC
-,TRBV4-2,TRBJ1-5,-,CASSQDQAPPSNQPQHF,TGTGCCAGCAGCCAAGATCAGGCCCCCCCGAGCAATCAGCCCCAGCATTTT
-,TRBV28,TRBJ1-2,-,CASGGSTGGYTF,TGTGCCAGTGGGGGCTCGACAGGAGGCTACACCTTC
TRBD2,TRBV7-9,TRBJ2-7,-,CASSLRTSKNYEQYF,TGTGCCAGCAGCTTACGGACTAGCAAAAACTACGAGCAGTACTTC
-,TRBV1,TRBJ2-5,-,CTSSQRDRTSQGSETQYF,TGCACCAGCAGCCAACGGGACAGGACTAGTCAGGGCTCGGAGACCCAGTACTTC
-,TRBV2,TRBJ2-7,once,CASSDLRDNPYEQYF,TGTGCCAGCAGTGATTTGCGGGATAACCCCTACGAGCAGTACTTC
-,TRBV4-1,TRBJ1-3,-,CASSQVISGKGNTIYF,TGCGCCAGCAGCCAAGTAATATCCGGGAAGGGAAACACCATATATTTT
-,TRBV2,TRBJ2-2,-,CASRLREHGELFF,TGTGCCAGCAGACTCCGGGAGCACGGGGAGCTGTTTTTT
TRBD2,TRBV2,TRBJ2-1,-,CAIQRWTSNEQFF,TGTGCCATCCAACGGTGGACTAGCAATGAGCAGTTCTTC
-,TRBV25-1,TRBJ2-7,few,CASSDQGLSYEQYF,TGTGCCAGCAGTGATCAGGGGTTATCCTACGAGCAGTACTTC
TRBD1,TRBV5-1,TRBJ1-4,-,CASSLLGTGAGEKLFF,TGCGCCAGCAGCCTGCTCGGGACAGGGGCAGGCGAAAAACTGTTTTTT